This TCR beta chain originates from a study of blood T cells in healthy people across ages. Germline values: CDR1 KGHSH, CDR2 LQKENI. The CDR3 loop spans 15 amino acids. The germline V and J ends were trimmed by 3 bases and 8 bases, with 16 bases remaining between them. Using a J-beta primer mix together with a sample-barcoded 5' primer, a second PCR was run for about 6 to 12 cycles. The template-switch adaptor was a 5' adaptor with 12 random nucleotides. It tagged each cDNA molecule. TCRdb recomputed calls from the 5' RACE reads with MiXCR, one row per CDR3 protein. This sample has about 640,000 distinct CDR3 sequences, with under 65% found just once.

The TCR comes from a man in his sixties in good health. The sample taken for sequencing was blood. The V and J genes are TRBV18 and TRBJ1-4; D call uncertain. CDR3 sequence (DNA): TGTGCCAGCTCACCTCGGCAGGAGATGGGGGAAAAACTGTTTTTT. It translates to CASSPRQEMGEKLFF.